This TCR beta chain stems from a study of T cells in Graves' hyperthyroidism and ophthalmopathy. Broader study findings: Ophthalmopathy and stable hyperthyroidism were separated by a 13 V-J model. Most clonotypes expanded in the thyroid (above 0.001) were also present in blood. The model foresaw ophthalmopathy a median roughly 6.3 months prior to onset.

This clonotype was recorded many times. Antigen: not known. TCR beta CDR3 regions were amplified from RNA transcripts. A first-round RT-PCR of the TCR CDR3 used the HTBI primer set. A single record per CDR3 protein comes from TCRdb applying MiXCR to the multiplex PCR reads. The data show almost 600,000 distinct CDR3 sequences, with just over 45% seen just once and approximately 7.5% held by the top ten. J was trimmed by 0 bases and V by 6 bases; bases with no gene match: 10. There are 16 residues in the CDR3. Hyperthyroidism in the patients, aged 18 to 65, was newly diagnosed and under 2 months in duration.

V gene TRBV12-3 or TRBV12-4 combines with J gene TRBJ2-7; 8 nucleotides line up with TRBD2. The sequenced sample was peripheral blood or thyroid tissue (not recorded which). This receptor was obtained from a woman aged 18 to 35 with Graves' hyperthyroidism. DNA of the CDR3: TGTGCCAGCAGCCCTCGTATGGGACTAGGCTCCTACGAGCAGTACTTC. Residues: CASSPRMGLGSYEQYF.